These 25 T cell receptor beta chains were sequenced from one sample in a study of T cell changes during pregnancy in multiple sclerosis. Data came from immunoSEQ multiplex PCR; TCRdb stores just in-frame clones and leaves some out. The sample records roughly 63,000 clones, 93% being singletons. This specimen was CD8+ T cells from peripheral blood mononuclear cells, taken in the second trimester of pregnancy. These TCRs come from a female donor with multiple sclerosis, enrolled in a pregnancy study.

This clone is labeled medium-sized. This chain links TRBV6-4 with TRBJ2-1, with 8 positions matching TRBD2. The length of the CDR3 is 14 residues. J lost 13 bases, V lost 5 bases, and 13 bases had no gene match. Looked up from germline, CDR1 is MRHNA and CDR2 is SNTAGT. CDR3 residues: CASSFDGSGVKQFF. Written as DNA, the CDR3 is TGTGCCAGCAGTTTCGATGGTAGCGGGGTGAAACAGTTCTTC.

The CDR3 DNA is TGTGCCAGCAGCCAGGGACTAGCGTCTGAGCAGTACTTC. This sequence encodes CASSQGLASEQYF. This chain connects TRBV14 to TRBJ2-7; TRBD2 matches at 10 bases. The CDR3 length is 13 residues. V gave up 3 bases and J gave up 7 bases; unmatched junction bases: 3. CDR1 SGHDN and CDR2 FVKESK come from the germline V gene.

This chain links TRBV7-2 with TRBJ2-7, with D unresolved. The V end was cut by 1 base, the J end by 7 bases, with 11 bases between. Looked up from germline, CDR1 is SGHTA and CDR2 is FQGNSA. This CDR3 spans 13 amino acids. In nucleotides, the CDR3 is TGTGCCAGCAGCTTAGATGGGTCAGCGGAGCAGTACTTC. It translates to CASSLDGSAEQYF.

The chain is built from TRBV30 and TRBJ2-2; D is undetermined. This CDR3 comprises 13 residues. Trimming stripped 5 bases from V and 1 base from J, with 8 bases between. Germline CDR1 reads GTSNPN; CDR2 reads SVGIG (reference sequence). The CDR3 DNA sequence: TGTGCCTGGGCGGCGGAGAACACCGGGGAGCTGTTTTTT. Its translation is CAWAAENTGELFF.

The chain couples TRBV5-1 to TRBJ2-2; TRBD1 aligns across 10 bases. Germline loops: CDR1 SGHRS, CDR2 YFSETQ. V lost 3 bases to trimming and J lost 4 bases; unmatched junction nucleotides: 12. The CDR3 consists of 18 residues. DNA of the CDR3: TGCGCCAGCAGCTCAACCGGGACAGGGGACGCGGGCACCGGGGAGCTGTTTTTT. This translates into CASSSTGTGDAGTGELFF.

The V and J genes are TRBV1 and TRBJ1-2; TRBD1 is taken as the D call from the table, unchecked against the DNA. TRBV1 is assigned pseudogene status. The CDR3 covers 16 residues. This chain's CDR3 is CTSSQEETGSNYGYTF. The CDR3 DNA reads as TGCACCAGCAGCCAAGAGGAGACAGGGAGTAACTATGGCTACACCTTC.

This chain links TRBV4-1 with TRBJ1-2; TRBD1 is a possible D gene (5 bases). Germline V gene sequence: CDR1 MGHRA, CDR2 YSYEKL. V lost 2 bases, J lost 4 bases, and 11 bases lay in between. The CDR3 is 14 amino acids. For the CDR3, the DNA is TGCGCCAGCAGCCAAACGGGACTTAGCTATGGCTACACCTTC. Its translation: CASSQTGLSYGYTF.

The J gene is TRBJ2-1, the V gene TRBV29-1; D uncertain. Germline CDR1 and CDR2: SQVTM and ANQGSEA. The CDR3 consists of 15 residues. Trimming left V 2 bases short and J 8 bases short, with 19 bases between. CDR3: CSVETPVIGSHEQFF. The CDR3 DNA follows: TGCAGCGTTGAAACCCCCGTGATTGGCTCTCATGAGCAGTTCTTC.

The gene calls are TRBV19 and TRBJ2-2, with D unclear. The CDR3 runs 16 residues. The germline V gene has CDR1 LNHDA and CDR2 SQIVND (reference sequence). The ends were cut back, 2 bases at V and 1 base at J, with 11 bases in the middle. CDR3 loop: CASSIWQNRNTGELFF. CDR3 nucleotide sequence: TGTGCCAGTAGTATATGGCAGAACAGGAACACCGGGGAGCTGTTTTTT.

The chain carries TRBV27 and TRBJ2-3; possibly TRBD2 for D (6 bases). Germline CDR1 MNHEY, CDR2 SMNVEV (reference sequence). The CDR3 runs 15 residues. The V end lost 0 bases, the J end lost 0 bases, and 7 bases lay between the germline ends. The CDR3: CASSLSRESTDTQYF. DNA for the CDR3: TGTGCCAGCAGTTTATCACGGGAGAGCACAGATACGCAGTATTTT.

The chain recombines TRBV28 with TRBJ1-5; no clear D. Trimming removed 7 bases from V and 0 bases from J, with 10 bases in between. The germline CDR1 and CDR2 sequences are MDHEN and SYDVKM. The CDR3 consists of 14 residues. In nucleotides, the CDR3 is TGTGCCAGCACATACGGGGTTAGCAATCAGCCCCAGCATTTT. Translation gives CASTYGVSNQPQHF.

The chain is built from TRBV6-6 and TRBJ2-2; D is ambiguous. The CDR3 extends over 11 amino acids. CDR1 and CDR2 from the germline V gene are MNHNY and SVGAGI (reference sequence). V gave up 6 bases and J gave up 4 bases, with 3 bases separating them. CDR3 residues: CASSFTGELFF. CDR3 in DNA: TGTGCCAGCAGCTTCACCGGGGAGCTGTTTTTT.

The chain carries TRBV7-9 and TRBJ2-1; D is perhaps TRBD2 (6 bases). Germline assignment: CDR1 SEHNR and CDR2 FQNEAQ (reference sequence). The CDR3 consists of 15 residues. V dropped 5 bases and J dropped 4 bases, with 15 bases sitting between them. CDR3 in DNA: TGTGCCAGCAGCGTACCCGGGACTGTTTACAATGAGCAGTTCTTC. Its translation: CASSVPGTVYNEQFF.

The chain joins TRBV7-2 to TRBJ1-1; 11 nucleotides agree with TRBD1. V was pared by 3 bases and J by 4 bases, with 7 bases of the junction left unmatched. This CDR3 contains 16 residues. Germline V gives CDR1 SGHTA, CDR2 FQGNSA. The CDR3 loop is CASSLVTGTGGTEAFF. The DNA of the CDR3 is TGTGCCAGCAGCTTGGTCACGGGGACAGGGGGCACTGAAGCTTTCTTT.

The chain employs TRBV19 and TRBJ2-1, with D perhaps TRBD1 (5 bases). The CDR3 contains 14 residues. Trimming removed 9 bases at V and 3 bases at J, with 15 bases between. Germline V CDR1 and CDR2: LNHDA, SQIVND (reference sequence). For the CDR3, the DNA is TGTGCCAGCGCCACGGCAGGGATCTACAATGAGCAGTTCTTC. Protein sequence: CASATAGIYNEQFF.

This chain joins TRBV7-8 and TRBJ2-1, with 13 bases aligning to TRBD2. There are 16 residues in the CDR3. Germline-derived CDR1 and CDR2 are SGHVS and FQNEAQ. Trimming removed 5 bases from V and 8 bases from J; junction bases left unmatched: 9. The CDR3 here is CASSLRTSGRGDEQFF. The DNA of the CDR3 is TGTGCCAGCAGCCTACGGACTAGCGGGAGAGGCGATGAGCAGTTCTTC.

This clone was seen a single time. CDR3 bases: TGTGCCAGCAGTTTATCAACAGGGGGCTACGTGTCTGAAGCTTTCTTT. This gives the protein CASSLSTGGYVSEAFF. This rearrangement joins TRBV27 to TRBJ1-1; 9 nucleotides line up with TRBD1. Germline CDR1 and CDR2: MNHEY and SMNVEV (reference sequence). The CDR3 has 16 residues. J lost 6 bases, V lost 0 bases, and 8 bases had no gene match.

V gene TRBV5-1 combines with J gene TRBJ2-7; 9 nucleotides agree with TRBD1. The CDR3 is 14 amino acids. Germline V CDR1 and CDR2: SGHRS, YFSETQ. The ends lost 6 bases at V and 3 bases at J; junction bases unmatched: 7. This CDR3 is CASTSGQGIYEQYF. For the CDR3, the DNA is TGCGCCAGCACCTCGGGACAGGGAATCTACGAGCAGTACTTC.

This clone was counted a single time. DNA for the CDR3: TGTGCCAGCAGTTCACCCTGGGGGCCGCGAGGCTACGAGCAGTACTTC. This translates into CASSSPWGPRGYEQYF. The chain combines TRBV2 with TRBJ2-7; D is possibly TRBD1 (6 bases). CDR1 is SNHLY, CDR2 FYNNEI, per germline. V was shortened by 5 bases and J by 3 bases, with 20 bases between the two germline ends. This CDR3 comprises 16 residues.

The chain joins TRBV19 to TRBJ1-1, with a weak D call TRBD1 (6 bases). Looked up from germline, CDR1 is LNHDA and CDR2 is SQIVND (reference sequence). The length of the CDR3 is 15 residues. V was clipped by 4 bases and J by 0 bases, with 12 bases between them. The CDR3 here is CASSTLTGLNTEAFF. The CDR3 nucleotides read TGTGCCAGTAGTACTTTGACAGGATTGAACACTGAAGCTTTCTTT.

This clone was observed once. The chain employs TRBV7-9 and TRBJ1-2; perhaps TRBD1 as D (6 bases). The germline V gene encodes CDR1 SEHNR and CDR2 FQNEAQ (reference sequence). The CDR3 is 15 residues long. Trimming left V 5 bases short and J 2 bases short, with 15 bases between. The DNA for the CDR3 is TGTGCCAGCAGCATAACAGGGAGGGAAAACTATGGCTACACCTTC. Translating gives CASSITGRENYGYTF.

The CDR3 sequence is CASSLFKGLENEQFF. CDR3 nucleotide sequence: TGTGCCAGCAGTTTATTTAAGGGACTCGAGAATGAGCAGTTCTTC. V and J are TRBV27 and TRBJ2-1; weak D call: TRBD2 (6 bases). Germline lookup yields CDR1 MNHEY and CDR2 SMNVEV (reference sequence). The V gene lost 1 base and the J gene lost 7 bases, with 14 bases spanning the gap. CDR3 length equals 15 residues.

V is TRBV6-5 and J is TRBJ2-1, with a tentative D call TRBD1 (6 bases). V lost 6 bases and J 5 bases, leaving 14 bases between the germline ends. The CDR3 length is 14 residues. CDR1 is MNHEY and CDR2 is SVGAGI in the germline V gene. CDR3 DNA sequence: TGTGCCAGCAGCTTCTCGGACAGCGACAATGAGCAGTTCTTC. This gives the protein CASSFSDSDNEQFF.

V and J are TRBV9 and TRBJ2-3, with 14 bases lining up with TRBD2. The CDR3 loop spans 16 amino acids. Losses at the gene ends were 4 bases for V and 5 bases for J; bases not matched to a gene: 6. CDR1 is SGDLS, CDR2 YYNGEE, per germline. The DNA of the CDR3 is TGTGCCAGCAGCCGATCGGGACTAGCGGGAGAAGATACGCAGTATTTT. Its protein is CASSRSGLAGEDTQYF. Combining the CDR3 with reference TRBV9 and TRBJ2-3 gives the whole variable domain DSGVTQTPKHLITATGQRVTLRCSPRSGDLSVYWYQQSLDQGLQFLIQYYNGEERAKGNILERFSAQQFPDLHSELNLSSLELGDSALYFCASSRSGLAGEDTQYFGPGTRLTVL.

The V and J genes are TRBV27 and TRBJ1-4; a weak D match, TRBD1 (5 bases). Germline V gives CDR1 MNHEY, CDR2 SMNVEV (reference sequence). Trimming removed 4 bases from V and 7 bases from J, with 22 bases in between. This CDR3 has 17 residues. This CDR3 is CASSSLLAVRRGEKLFF. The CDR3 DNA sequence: TGTGCCAGCAGTTCACTCTTGGCGGTCAGGAGGGGTGAAAAACTGTTTTTT.